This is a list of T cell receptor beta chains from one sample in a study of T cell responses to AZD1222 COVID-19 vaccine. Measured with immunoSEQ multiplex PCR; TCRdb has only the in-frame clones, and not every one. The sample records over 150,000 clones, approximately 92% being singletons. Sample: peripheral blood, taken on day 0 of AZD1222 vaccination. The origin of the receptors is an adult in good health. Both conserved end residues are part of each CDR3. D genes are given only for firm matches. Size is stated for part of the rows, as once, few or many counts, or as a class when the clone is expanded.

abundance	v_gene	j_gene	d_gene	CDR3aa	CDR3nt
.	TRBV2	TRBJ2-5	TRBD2	CASRELADQETQYF	TGTGCCAGCAGAGAACTAGCGGATCAAGAGACCCAGTACTTC
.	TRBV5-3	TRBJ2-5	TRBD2	CARSLMRASGRELLYF	TGTGCCAGAAGCTTGATGAGGGCTAGCGGGAGGGAGTTGCTGTACTTC
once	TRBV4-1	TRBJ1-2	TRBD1	CASSQVFGTGGERYGYTF	TGCGCCAGCAGCCAAGTTTTCGGGACAGGGGGCGAAAGGTATGGCTACACCTTC
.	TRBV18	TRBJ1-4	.	CASSPPAKGVEGEKLFF	TGTGCCAGCTCACCACCCGCGAAGGGGGTTGAAGGTGAAAAACTGTTTTTT
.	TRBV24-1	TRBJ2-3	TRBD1	CATSDWTGGTDTQYF	TGTGCCACCAGTGATTGGACAGGGGGAACAGATACGCAGTATTTT
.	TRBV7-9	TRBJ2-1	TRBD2	CASSPGTSGDRYNEQFF	TGTGCCAGCAGCCCCGGGACTAGCGGGGATCGCTACAATGAGCAGTTCTTC
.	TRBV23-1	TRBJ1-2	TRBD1	CASSKTGQGGGYTF	TGCGCCAGCAGCAAAACCGGACAGGGGGGTGGCTACACCTTC
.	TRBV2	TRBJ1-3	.	CASSEDRTGGNTIYF	TGTGCCAGCAGTGAAGATCGCACGGGGGGAAACACCATATATTTT
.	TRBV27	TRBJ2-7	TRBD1	CASSFGQGANEQYF	TGTGCCAGCAGTTTCGGACAGGGGGCCAACGAGCAGTACTTC
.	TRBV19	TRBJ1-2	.	CASTKGTHYGYTF	TGTGCCAGTACCAAGGGAACCCACTATGGCTACACCTTC
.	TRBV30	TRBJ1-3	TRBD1	CAWSAGQGAGNTIYF	TGTGCCTGGAGTGCGGGACAGGGGGCTGGAAACACCATATATTTT
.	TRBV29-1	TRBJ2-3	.	CSVGKVGTQGTRRTDTQYF	TGCAGCGTTGGAAAAGTGGGGACACAGGGTACCCGTCGCACAGATACGCAGTATTTT
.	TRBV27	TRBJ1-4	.	CASSFMTATGATNEKLFF	TGTGCCAGCAGTTTCATGACGGCAACCGGGGCAACTAATGAAAAACTGTTTTTT
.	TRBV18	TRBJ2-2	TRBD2	CASSGLAVNTGELFF	TGTGCCAGCTCAGGACTAGCGGTGAACACCGGGGAGCTGTTTTTT
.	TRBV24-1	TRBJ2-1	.	CATSDLGGRKFF	TGTGCCACCAGTGATTTGGGAGGGAGGAAGTTCTTC
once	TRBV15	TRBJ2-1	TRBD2	CATSRGLAGFYNEQFF	TGTGCCACCAGCAGAGGACTAGCGGGATTCTACAATGAGCAGTTCTTC
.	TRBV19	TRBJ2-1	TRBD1	CASSIDWTGYNEQFF	TGTGCCAGTAGTATAGATTGGACAGGCTACAATGAGCAGTTCTTC
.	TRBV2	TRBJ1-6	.	CASRETDGTNSPLHF	TGTGCCAGCAGGGAAACTGATGGTACTAATTCACCCCTCCACTTT
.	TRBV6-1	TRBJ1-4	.	CASSEARGPNEKLFF	TGTGCCAGCAGTGAAGCTCGGGGCCCTAATGAAAAACTGTTTTTT
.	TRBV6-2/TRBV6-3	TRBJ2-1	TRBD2	CASSPGTSGEQFF	TGTGCCAGCAGCCCCGGGACTAGTGGTGAGCAGTTCTTC